These T cell receptor beta chains were read from a single sample in a study of shared clonotypes between healthy human individuals. Produced via immunoSEQ multiplex PCR; TCRdb's table is partial and in-frame only. The sample includes about 120,000 clones, roughly two thirds of them seen just once. Sequencing was carried out using memory CD8+ T cells sorted from blood. Receptor source: a woman aged 25-40 years in good health. Each CDR3 is given with its conserved first and last residue. The D gene is left open where the match is weak. Some rows have no size entry. The others give once, few or many, or a class for an expanded clone.

many	TRBV29-1	NA	TRBJ1-3	CSAWFGTGNTIYF	TGCAGCGCCTGGTTTGGGACTGGAAACACCATATATTTT
NA	TRBV5-4	TRBD2	TRBJ2-3	CASSLSLAGGDTQYF	TGTGCCAGCAGCTTAAGCCTAGCGGGAGGAGATACGCAGTATTTT
NA	TRBV28	NA	TRBJ1-1	CASSQDMVVPMNTEAFF	TGTGCCAGCAGCCAAGACATGGTTGTCCCCATGAACACTGAAGCTTTCTTT
NA	TRBV28	NA	TRBJ1-2	CASSLYPLGLANYGYTF	TGTGCCAGCAGTTTATACCCGTTGGGATTAGCTAACTATGGCTACACCTTC
many	TRBV19	NA	TRBJ1-1	CASSIWGGSNTEAFF	TGTGCCAGTAGTATCTGGGGGGGGTCGAACACTGAAGCTTTCTTT
NA	TRBV5-5	NA	TRBJ1-2	CASSFGDNYGYTF	TGTGCCAGCAGCTTCGGGGATAACTATGGCTACACCTTC
NA	TRBV6-4	TRBD2	TRBJ2-1	CASSDGTSGMFYEQFF	TGTGCCAGCAGTGATGGGACTAGCGGGATGTTTTATGAGCAGTTCTTC
few	TRBV27	NA	TRBJ1-5	CARGKLGTKLNQPQHF	TGTGCCAGGGGAAAACTCGGGACTAAACTTAATCAGCCCCAGCATTTT
NA	TRBV7-9	NA	TRBJ2-7	CASSSQGGTIPEQYF	TGTGCCAGCAGCTCCCAAGGGGGGACTATCCCCGAGCAGTACTTC
NA	TRBV6-5	NA	TRBJ2-3	CASSVTGYTDTQYF	TGTGCCAGCAGTGTTACAGGGTACACAGATACGCAGTATTTT
NA	TRBV19	NA	TRBJ2-7	CASSMAPSAEQYF	TGTGCCAGTAGTATGGCCCCATCGGCCGAGCAGTACTTC
NA	TRBV30	NA	TRBJ2-5	CAWKQGETQYF	TGTGCCTGGAAACAGGGAGAGACCCAGTACTTC
NA	TRBV5-4	NA	TRBJ2-2	CASSFSVGVTGELFF	TGTGCCAGCAGCTTCAGCGTGGGGGTCACCGGGGAGCTGTTTTTT
NA	TRBV4-1	NA	TRBJ2-1	CASSQGVVPTGNEQFF	TGCGCCAGCAGCCAAGGGGTCGTGCCGACGGGCAATGAGCAGTTCTTC
NA	TRBV11-2	NA	TRBJ2-7	CASSLTTGWSYEQYF	TGTGCCAGCAGCTTAACGACCGGTTGGTCCTACGAGCAGTACTTC
many	TRBV19	TRBD2	TRBJ2-2	CASSILGLDTGELFF	TGTGCCAGTAGTATCCTGGGACTAGACACCGGGGAGCTGTTTTTT
once	TRBV28	TRBD2	TRBJ2-5	CASSYSGSGVTQYF	TGTGCCAGCAGTTATAGCGGGAGTGGCGTGACCCAGTACTTC
NA	TRBV6-5	NA	TRBJ1-1	CASGVRWGTEAFF	TGTGCCAGCGGCGTGAGGTGGGGCACTGAAGCTTTCTTT
NA	TRBV2	NA	TRBJ2-7	CASTMPRGYEQYF	TGTGCCAGCACTATGCCCCGGGGCTACGAGCAGTACTTC
few	TRBV6-6	TRBD1	TRBJ2-1	CASSRQGEQFF	TGTGCCAGCAGCCGACAGGGTGAGCAGTTCTTC
NA	TRBV7-8	NA	TRBJ2-2	CAKRDNTGELFF	TGTGCCAAGAGGGATAACACCGGGGAGCTGTTTTTT
NA	TRBV10-2	NA	TRBJ2-7	CASNSNSGQYF	TGCGCCAGCAACTCTAACTCGGGGCAGTACTTC
NA	TRBV15	NA	TRBJ2-5	CATSRRQGSETQYF	TGTGCCACCAGCAGGCGGCAGGGTTCAGAGACCCAGTACTTC
NA	TRBV4-2	TRBD1	TRBJ2-6	CASSQAYWDRGYSGANVLTF	TGTGCCAGCAGCCAAGCCTATTGGGACAGGGGTTACTCTGGGGCCAACGTCCTGACTTTC
NA	TRBV23-1	TRBD2	TRBJ2-1	CASSQGLAGTTRNSYNEQFF	TGCGCCAGCAGTCAGGGGCTAGCGGGGACGACAAGGAACTCCTACAATGAGCAGTTCTTC
NA	TRBV5-1	NA	TRBJ2-7	CASSLFGQGVYEQYF	TGCGCCAGCAGCTTGTTCGGACAAGGCGTTTACGAGCAGTACTTC
NA	TRBV28	NA	TRBJ2-2	CASSLSPGELFF	TGTGCCAGCAGTTTAAGCCCGGGGGAGCTGTTTTTT
NA	TRBV7-8	NA	TRBJ2-7	CASSLATYSYEQYF	TGTGCCAGCAGCTTAGCTACTTACTCCTACGAGCAGTACTTC
NA	TRBV29-1	NA	TRBJ1-3	CSVKRGSGNTIYF	TGCAGCGTTAAAAGGGGTTCTGGAAACACCATATATTTT
NA	TRBV27	NA	TRBJ2-1	CASSLVRSGDEQFF	TGTGCCAGCAGTTTAGTCCGTTCGGGGGATGAGCAGTTCTTC
NA	TRBV7-8	TRBD2	TRBJ2-1	CASSLAWGGHNEQFF	TGTGCCAGCAGCTTAGCGTGGGGAGGGCACAATGAGCAGTTCTTC
many	TRBV4-1	TRBD2	TRBJ2-1	CASSQQTSGDEQFF	TGCGCCAGCAGCCAACAGACTAGCGGGGATGAGCAGTTCTTC
many	TRBV6-1	NA	TRBJ2-3	CASSAETGSVDTQYF	TGTGCCAGCAGTGCCGAGACGGGCAGCGTGGATACGCAGTATTTT
few	TRBV30	NA	TRBJ1-5	CAWSVFWGQPQHF	TGTGCCTGGAGTGTATTTTGGGGTCAGCCCCAGCATTTT
NA	TRBV7-2	TRBD1	TRBJ2-7	CASSHRDRLYEQYF	TGTGCCAGCAGTCACCGGGACAGGTTATACGAGCAGTACTTC
NA	TRBV27	TRBD1	TRBJ2-5	CASRRGTGGDQETQYF	TGTGCCAGCAGGCGAGGGACAGGCGGAGACCAAGAGACCCAGTACTTC
many	TRBV14	NA	TRBJ2-7	CASSQFYGYEQYF	TGTGCCAGCAGCCAATTTTACGGCTACGAGCAGTACTTC
NA	TRBV5-4	NA	TRBJ2-7	CASSFGTSWGEQYF	TGTGCCAGCAGCTTCGGGACCAGCTGGGGAGAGCAGTACTTC
NA	TRBV7-9	TRBD1	TRBJ2-7	CASSNDRGQGTYEQYF	TGTGCCAGCAGCAATGACCGGGGACAGGGCACATACGAGCAGTACTTC
NA	TRBV28	NA	TRBJ2-7	CASSPSVVHEQYF	TGTGCCAGCAGTCCCTCGGTAGTCCACGAGCAGTACTTC
few	TRBV6-5	TRBD1	TRBJ1-1	CASRTTGANTEAFF	TGTGCCAGCCGGACTACAGGGGCGAACACTGAAGCTTTCTTT
NA	TRBV4-1	TRBD2	TRBJ2-3	CASSQGGGLEDTQYF	TGCGCCAGCAGCCAAGGAGGGGGACTAGAAGATACGCAGTATTTT
NA	TRBV5-1	NA	TRBJ2-7	CASSGLLTMQYF	TGCGCCAGCAGCGGATTGCTTACGATGCAGTACTTC
NA	TRBV2	TRBD1	TRBJ2-2	CASRPRGYTGELFF	TGTGCCAGCAGGCCCAGGGGGTACACCGGGGAGCTGTTTTTT
NA	TRBV6-1	NA	TRBJ1-4	CASSVRRGRKEKLFF	TGTGCCAGCAGTGTTAGGCGGGGGCGGAAGGAAAAACTGTTTTTT
many	TRBV10-3	TRBD2	TRBJ2-1	CAISNKLAGVAYNEQFF	TGTGCCATCAGTAACAAACTAGCGGGAGTTGCCTACAATGAGCAGTTCTTC
NA	TRBV7-9	NA	TRBJ2-7	CASSLGTSEQYF	TGTGCCAGCAGCTTAGGGACCTCCGAGCAGTACTTC
NA	TRBV9	TRBD1	TRBJ1-3	CASSSGQGLSGNTIYF	TGTGCCAGCAGCTCGGGACAGGGGTTATCTGGAAACACCATATATTTT
many	TRBV19	NA	TRBJ2-1	CASSMGRDVDEQFF	TGTGCCAGTAGTATGGGTCGGGATGTCGATGAGCAGTTCTTC
NA	TRBV7-9	NA	TRBJ1-5	CASSLDVGPNQPQHF	TGTGCCAGCAGCCTCGACGTGGGGCCCAATCAGCCCCAGCATTTT
few	TRBV25-1	TRBD2	TRBJ2-1	CASSYTSPTSGRVNEQFF	TGTGCCAGCAGTTACACATCCCCCACTAGCGGGAGAGTAAATGAGCAGTTCTTC
NA	TRBV11-2	NA	TRBJ2-7	CASSLLNDRAYEQYF	TGTGCCAGCAGCTTGCTAAATGACCGAGCCTACGAGCAGTACTTC